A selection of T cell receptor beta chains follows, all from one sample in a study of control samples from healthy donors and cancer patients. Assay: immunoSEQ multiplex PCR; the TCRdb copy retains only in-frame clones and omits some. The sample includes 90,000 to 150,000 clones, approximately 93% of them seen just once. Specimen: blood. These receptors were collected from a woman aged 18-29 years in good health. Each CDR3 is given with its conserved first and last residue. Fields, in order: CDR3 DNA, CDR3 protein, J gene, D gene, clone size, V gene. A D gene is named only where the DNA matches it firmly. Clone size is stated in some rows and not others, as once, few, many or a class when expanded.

CDR3nt: TGTGCCAGCAGTTCGCTGACCACCTACGAGCAGTACTTC
CDR3aa: CASSSLTTYEQYF
j_gene: TRBJ2-7
d_gene: -
abundance: -
v_gene: TRBV6-2/TRBV6-3

CDR3nt: TGCGCCAGCAGCCAGGACGACAGGGGGCACTATGGCTACACCTTC
CDR3aa: CASSQDDRGHYGYTF
j_gene: TRBJ1-2
d_gene: TRBD1
abundance: -
v_gene: TRBV4-1

CDR3nt: TGTGCCAGCAGCTCTCGTCAGGGGAGGGGGAAGGCAGATACGCAGTATTTT
CDR3aa: CASSSRQGRGKADTQYF
j_gene: TRBJ2-3
d_gene: -
abundance: -
v_gene: TRBV7-9

CDR3nt: TGTGCCAGCATTCGGGAGCCACCGGGGTCATATGGCTACACCTTC
CDR3aa: CASIREPPGSYGYTF
j_gene: TRBJ1-2
d_gene: -
abundance: -
v_gene: TRBV2

CDR3nt: TGTGCCAGTAGCGGGTGGTCGCCTTATGGCTACACCTTC
CDR3aa: CASSGWSPYGYTF
j_gene: TRBJ1-2
d_gene: -
abundance: -
v_gene: TRBV12-3/TRBV12-4

CDR3nt: TGCGCCAGCAGCTTAGCTTATAGCTCCATGAACACTGAAGCTTTCTTT
CDR3aa: CASSLAYSSMNTEAFF
j_gene: TRBJ1-1
d_gene: -
abundance: -
v_gene: TRBV5-1

CDR3nt: TGTGCCTGGAGTGGGACAGCCTACGAGCAGTACTTC
CDR3aa: CAWSGTAYEQYF
j_gene: TRBJ2-7
d_gene: -
abundance: -
v_gene: TRBV30

CDR3nt: TGTGCCTGGACTAGCGGGGGGGCAGTCTCCCACAATGAGCAGTTCTTC
CDR3aa: CAWTSGGAVSHNEQFF
j_gene: TRBJ2-1
d_gene: TRBD2
abundance: -
v_gene: TRBV30

CDR3nt: TGTGCCAGTAGTATATCCCGGCAGCACTATGGCTACACCTTC
CDR3aa: CASSISRQHYGYTF
j_gene: TRBJ1-2
d_gene: -
abundance: -
v_gene: TRBV19

CDR3nt: TGCGCCAGCAGCTTGATGGTGGGACAGGGTGGCGGGGAGCTGTTTTTT
CDR3aa: CASSLMVGQGGGELFF
j_gene: TRBJ2-2
d_gene: TRBD1
abundance: -
v_gene: TRBV5-1

CDR3nt: TGTGCCAGCAGCTTAGGGGACCTAGAATATCAGCAGTTCTTC
CDR3aa: CASSLGDLEYQQFF
j_gene: TRBJ2-1
d_gene: -
abundance: -
v_gene: TRBV11-2

CDR3nt: TGTGCCAGCAGCCAGTTTGGGCGGGACTCTGGAAACACCATATATTTT
CDR3aa: CASSQFGRDSGNTIYF
j_gene: TRBJ1-3
d_gene: -
abundance: -
v_gene: TRBV9

CDR3nt: TGTGCCAGCAGTTTGAGGGGGGCTAAGTGGATGGAGACCCAGTACTTC
CDR3aa: CASSLRGAKWMETQYF
j_gene: TRBJ2-5
d_gene: -
abundance: -
v_gene: TRBV27

CDR3nt: TGTGCCAGCAGTTACTCGAACGGCAGGACTGAAGCTTTCTTT
CDR3aa: CASSYSNGRTEAFF
j_gene: TRBJ1-1
d_gene: -
abundance: once
v_gene: TRBV6-2/TRBV6-3

CDR3nt: TGTGCCAGCAGCTTTGGCGTGCCGGGACTGACGCCAGAGACCCAGTACTTC
CDR3aa: CASSFGVPGLTPETQYF
j_gene: TRBJ2-5
d_gene: -
abundance: -
v_gene: TRBV5-6

CDR3nt: TGTGCCACCAGTGACGGGGGGGGGCCGCACACCGGGGAGCTGTTTTTT
CDR3aa: CATSDGGGPHTGELFF
j_gene: TRBJ2-2
d_gene: TRBD2
abundance: -
v_gene: TRBV24-1

CDR3nt: TGTGCCAGCAGTGACGGGACAGGGGGGCGCAAGGGCTATGGCTACACCTTC
CDR3aa: CASSDGTGGRKGYGYTF
j_gene: TRBJ1-2
d_gene: TRBD1
abundance: -
v_gene: TRBV28

CDR3nt: TGCGCCAGCAGCTTGCGACCAGTCTACTACGAGCAGTACTTC
CDR3aa: CASSLRPVYYEQYF
j_gene: TRBJ2-7
d_gene: -
abundance: -
v_gene: TRBV5-1

CDR3nt: TGTGCCAGCAGCTTAACTCAGGGGGCCACTGAAGCTTTCTTT
CDR3aa: CASSLTQGATEAFF
j_gene: TRBJ1-1
d_gene: TRBD1
abundance: -
v_gene: TRBV7-3

CDR3nt: TGTGCCAGCAGCCTTACCAAGTTAGCGGGAATCCAAGAGACCCAGTACTTC
CDR3aa: CASSLTKLAGIQETQYF
j_gene: TRBJ2-5
d_gene: TRBD2
abundance: once
v_gene: TRBV5-4

CDR3nt: TGTGCCAGCAGCCCCACTGTGGGGGCTAATGAAAAACTGTTTTTT
CDR3aa: CASSPTVGANEKLFF
j_gene: TRBJ1-4
d_gene: -
abundance: -
v_gene: TRBV7-6

CDR3nt: TGTGCCAGCAGCGATGGACAGGGAACGGGAAACATTCAGTACTTC
CDR3aa: CASSDGQGTGNIQYF
j_gene: TRBJ2-4
d_gene: TRBD1
abundance: -
v_gene: TRBV7-8